The 9 T cell receptor beta chains presented below share a single source sample, sequenced in a study of metastatic and nonmetastatic thyroid tumors. All patients were treatment-naive before thyroid surgery. TCRdb re-called the PCR reads via MiXCR. The sample consists of around 28,000 clones, approximately 12% of them appearing once. Sequenced sample: blood. These receptor sequences come from a female donor with papillary thyroid cancer or a benign thyroid nodule (not recorded which). Some clones in this sample may be carry-over from other donors' samples.

Ten or more counts support this clone. V and J are TRBV7-9 and TRBJ1-4, with D maybe TRBD1 (5 bases). The CDR3 has 14 amino acids. Germline V gene lookup returns CDR1 SEHNR and CDR2 FQNEAQ (reference sequence). V gave up 4 bases and J gave up 0 bases, with 6 bases separating them. The CDR3 sequence: CASSSGATNEKLFF. The CDR3 DNA sequence: TGTGCCAGCAGCTCGGGGGCAACTAATGAAAAACTGTTTTTT.

The sample holds many counts of this clone. The chain has TRBV7-2 and TRBJ2-5; 9 bases match TRBD2. This CDR3 region has 15 residues. J was trimmed by 5 bases and V by 5 bases; bases with no gene match: 9. Germline lookup yields CDR1 SGHTA and CDR2 FQGNSA. CDR3 sequence reads: CASSRLAGGGETQYF. Here the CDR3 DNA reads TGTGCCAGCAGCCGTCTGGCGGGAGGGGGGGAGACCCAGTACTTC.

This clone was recorded at least ten times. The chain couples TRBV28 to TRBJ1-5; D may be TRBD1 (6 bases). This CDR3 is 15 amino acids long. Per the germline V gene, CDR1 is MDHEN and CDR2 is SYDVKM. Between the trimmed V and J ends, which lost 6 bases and 1 base, there was a span of 13 bases. CDR3 region: CASSLRTASNQPQHF. The CDR3 DNA reads TGTGCCAGCAGCCTCCGGACAGCGAGCAATCAGCCCCAGCATTTT.

This clone was counted only a few times. This chain connects TRBV5-1 to TRBJ2-1; 7 bases are a match to TRBD2. Germline V gene sequence: CDR1 SGHRS, CDR2 YFSETQ. The CDR3 covers 17 residues. J was trimmed by 5 bases and V by 1 base; bases with no gene match: 12. In DNA form, the CDR3 reads TGCGCCAGCAGCTTGCTTGGCGGGGGAACCTTCGACAATGAGCAGTTCTTC. This codes for CASSLLGGGTFDNEQFF.

A word on this clone: One junction end disagrees with the germline gene, perhaps due to a read error. The chain carries TRBV6-5 and TRBJ2-7; 8 bases are a match to TRBD1. The germline CDR1 and CDR2 sequences are MNHEY and SVGAGI. The CDR3 spans 15 residues. The CDR3 DNA sequence: TGTGCCAGCAGCTACACGGCGGACAGGGCCTACGAGCATTACTTC. Protein: CASSYTADRAYEHYF.

Many counts were recorded for this clone. The J gene is TRBJ1-1, the V gene TRBV20-1; D unclear. The CDR3 is made up of 12 amino acids. Trimming removed 3 bases from V and 3 bases from J, with 8 bases in between. The germline V gene has CDR1 DFQATT and CDR2 SNEGSKA (reference sequence). The CDR3 is CSASGWYTEAFF. CDR3 bases: TGCAGTGCTAGCGGGTGGTACACTGAAGCTTTCTTT.

The V and J genes are TRBV3-1 and TRBJ1-2, with D maybe TRBD1 (5 bases). The CDR3 is made up of 12 amino acids. Germline CDR1 and CDR2: LGHDT and YNNKEL (reference sequence). V dropped 7 bases and J dropped 5 bases, with 11 bases sitting between them. DNA for the CDR3: TGTGCCAGCACGGGGGTTAAGTATGGCTACACCTTC. It specifies CASTGVKYGYTF.

This clone showed up just a few times. The V and J genes are TRBV28 and TRBJ2-3; D is unresolved. Germline V gene sequence: CDR1 MDHEN, CDR2 SYDVKM. The CDR3 covers 17 residues. Trimming cost V 4 bases and J 3 bases, with 20 bases left between them. The CDR3 spells CASSSQALKARTDTQYF. Here the CDR3 DNA reads TGTGCCAGCAGTTCGCAGGCCCTAAAAGCTAGAACAGATACGCAGTATTTT.

Many counts were recorded for this clone. This sequence joins TRBV20-1 and TRBJ2-5, with D possibly TRBD2 on 7 matching bases. CDR3 length: 14 residues. Germline V gene lookup returns CDR1 DFQATT and CDR2 SNEGSKA (reference sequence). V lost 3 bases and J 4 bases, leaving 15 bases between the germline ends. For the CDR3, the DNA is TGCAGTGCTAGGGGGGCGGGGGTCCCAGAGACCCAGTACTTC. Its translation is CSARGAGVPETQYF.